The 14 T cell receptor beta chains below were found in one sample sequenced in a study of cytomegalovirus exposure and HLA in healthy donors. Measured with immunoSEQ multiplex PCR; TCRdb has only the in-frame clones, and not every one. The sample records approximately 200,000 clones, 70% to 90% being singletons. Sequenced input: PBMCs. Receptors originate from a woman younger than 35 in good health and CMV-seronegative.

This rearrangement joins TRBV2 to TRBJ2-2; 9 bases agree with TRBD2. Trimming removed 3 bases from V and 1 base from J; junction bases left unmatched: 6. Germline V lookup: CDR1 SNHLY, CDR2 FYNNEI. The CDR3 has 17 amino acids. The CDR3 sequence is CASSDPISGGNTGELFF. For the CDR3, the DNA is TGTGCCAGCAGTGATCCGATTAGCGGGGGGAACACCGGGGAGCTGTTTTTT.

This rearrangement joins TRBV10-3 to TRBJ2-2; TRBD1 might be the D (5 bases). This CDR3 has 17 amino acids. Per germline, CDR1 ENHRY and CDR2 SYGVKD. Deletions cut 6 bases from V and 3 bases from J, with 20 bases between. Here the CDR3 DNA reads TGTGCCATCAGCATCACTGGGAAGGGGATAGACACCGGGGAGCTGTTTTTT. Residues: CAISITGKGIDTGELFF.

This chain uses TRBV6-5 with TRBJ2-5; 9 bases agree with TRBD2. V lost 6 bases to trimming and J lost 4 bases; unmatched junction nucleotides: 6. The CDR3 covers 14 residues. The germline gives CDR1 MNHEY, CDR2 SVGAGI. DNA of the CDR3: TGTGCCAGCAGGGCCGGGACTAGCAGAGAGACCCAGTACTTC. This translates into CASRAGTSRETQYF.

A single count supports this clone. The V gene is TRBV28, the J gene TRBJ2-3, with a tentative D call TRBD1 (6 bases). Germline CDR1 and CDR2: MDHEN and SYDVKM. The CDR3 covers 11 residues. V was shortened by 7 bases and J by 8 bases, with 10 bases between the two germline ends. The CDR3 loop reads CASTGVVTQYF. DNA of the CDR3: TGTGCCAGCACAGGGGTGGTTACGCAGTATTTT. The full variable domain, rest sourced from reference TRBV28 and TRBJ2-3, is DVKVTQSSRYLVKRTGEKVFLECVQDMDHENMFWYRQDPGLGLRLIYFSYDVKMKEKGDIPEGYSVSREKKERFSLILESASTNQTSMYLCASTGVVTQYFGPGTRLTVL.

This chain links TRBV28 with TRBJ2-1; tentatively, D is TRBD2 (6 bases). Trimming shortened V by 10 bases and J by 9 bases, and 13 bases separated the two germline ends. Germline CDR1 is MDHEN and CDR2 is SYDVKM. The CDR3 length is 11 residues. The CDR3 reads CATILGGEQFF. The CDR3 DNA sequence: TGTGCCACTATTCTCGGGGGTGAGCAGTTCTTC. Full variable domain (outside the CDR3, taken from reference TRBV28 and TRBJ2-1): DVKVTQSSRYLVKRTGEKVFLECVQDMDHENMFWYRQDPGLGLRLIYFSYDVKMKEKGDIPEGYSVSREKKERFSLILESASTNQTSMYLCATILGGEQFFGPGTRLTVL.

This clone appeared once. This sequence joins TRBV28 and TRBJ1-5; TRBD1 matches 8 bases. J was trimmed by 7 bases and V by 2 bases; bases with no gene match: 4. The CDR3 extends over 14 amino acids. Germline loops: CDR1 MDHEN, CDR2 SYDVKM. The CDR3 spells CASSLGRGRQPQHF. The CDR3 DNA reads TGTGCCAGCAGTTTAGGCAGGGGGCGGCAGCCCCAGCATTTT. The entire variable domain, with the rest obtained from reference TRBV28 and TRBJ1-5, is as follows: DVKVTQSSRYLVKRTGEKVFLECVQDMDHENMFWYRQDPGLGLRLIYFSYDVKMKEKGDIPEGYSVSREKKERFSLILESASTNQTSMYLCASSLGRGRQPQHFGDGTRLSIL.

The chain employs TRBV6-1 and TRBJ1-3, with a tentative D call TRBD1 (6 bases). The CDR3 loop spans 15 amino acids. The V end lost 10 bases, the J end lost 0 bases, and 16 bases lay between the germline ends. In germline, CDR1 is MNHNS, CDR2 SASEGT. CDR3 sequence reads: CATTGKMDSGNTIYF. The CDR3 region has the DNA TGTGCCACCACAGGGAAAATGGACTCTGGAAACACCATATATTTT.

The CDR3 DNA sequence: TGCGCCAGCAGCCAAATGACAGGGGTGAACACTGAAGCTTTCTTT. Translating it yields CASSQMTGVNTEAFF. V usage is TRBV4-3 and J usage is TRBJ1-1; 8 bases are a match to TRBD1. The germline V gene has CDR1 LGHNA and CDR2 YSLEER. The V segment lost 2 bases and the J segment 0 bases; nucleotides outside the gene matches: 2. The CDR3 has 15 residues.

V and J are TRBV7-2 and TRBJ1-2; 9 bases agree with TRBD1. Germline loops: CDR1 SGHTA, CDR2 FQGNSA. Trimming at V came to 3 bases and at J to 5 bases, leaving 1 base not matched to a gene. The CDR3 runs 13 residues. This CDR3 is CASSLDRGYGYTF. As DNA, the CDR3 is TGTGCCAGCAGCTTGGACAGGGGATATGGCTACACCTTC.

The CDR3 nucleotides read TGTGCCACCAGCGGACCCGTGGGAGGGCTCTACAATGAGCAGTTCTTC. It codes for CATSGPVGGLYNEQFF. This chain connects TRBV15 to TRBJ2-1, with TRBD2 identical over 7 bases. V trimming: 5 bases; J trimming: 3 bases; junction bases outside the gene matches: 10. CDR1 LNHNV and CDR2 YYDKDF come from the germline V gene (reference sequence). This CDR3 is 16 amino acids long.

The chain couples TRBV4-3 to TRBJ2-3; D not resolved. This CDR3 has 17 residues. Trimming pared 1 base from V and 2 bases from J, leaving 16 bases between. Germline values: CDR1 LGHNA, CDR2 YSLEER. CDR3: CASSQVFRRFLTDTQYF. Here the CDR3 DNA reads TGCGCCAGCAGCCAAGTCTTCCGGCGGTTCCTCACAGATACGCAGTATTTT.

The V call is TRBV9, the J call TRBJ1-2; D is unresolved. Deletions cut 3 bases from V and 5 bases from J, with 14 bases between. The CDR3 length is 14 residues. In germline, CDR1 is SGDLS, CDR2 YYNGEE. The CDR3: CASSAALMEYGYTF. CDR3 nucleotides: TGTGCCAGCAGCGCAGCCCTGATGGAGTATGGCTACACCTTC.

This chain links TRBV2 with TRBJ2-1; TRBD2 matches 7 bases. Germline V gene sequence: CDR1 SNHLY, CDR2 FYNNEI. The J segment lost 2 bases and the V segment lost 8 bases, leaving 9 bases of the junction unmatched. This CDR3 has 15 residues. CDR3 region: CASAEPSGPYNEQFF. CDR3 sequence (DNA): TGTGCCAGCGCGGAACCTAGCGGCCCCTACAATGAGCAGTTCTTC. The full variable domain, rest sourced from reference TRBV2 and TRBJ2-1, is EPEVTQTPSHQVTQMGQEVILRCVPISNHLYFYWYRQILGQKVEFLVSFYNNEISEKSEIFDDQFSVERPDGSNFTLKIRSTKLEDSAMYFCASAEPSGPYNEQFFGPGTRLTVL.

As concerns this clone: One end of the junction is discordant with germline, which a read error may explain. V is TRBV7-7 and J is TRBJ2-1; the match to TRBD2 covers 13 bases. The CDR3 length is 15 residues. The germline CDR1 and CDR2 sequences are SSHAT and FNYEAQ (reference sequence). Here the CDR3 DNA reads TGTGCTAGCAGCCCCGGGACTAGCGGGAACAATGAGCAGTTCTTC. It specifies CASSPGTSGNNEQFF.